The T cell receptor beta chain described here comes from a study of Graves' ophthalmopathy and Graves' hyperthyroidism. Trimming removed 3 bases at V and 6 bases at J, with 11 bases between. The germline gives CDR1 LNHDA, CDR2 SQIVND (reference sequence). This CDR3 contains 13 residues. Investigators amplified TCR beta CDR3 regions from RNA transcripts. HTBI primers primed a first-round RT-PCR, and a second-round multiplex PCR followed. TCRdb processed the multiplex PCR reads anew with MiXCR; each CDR3 protein has one entry. Of roughly 1.1 million distinct CDR3 sequences in the sample, about 40% are singletons; the top ten hold roughly 11%. Hyperthyroidism cases were recent diagnoses of under 2 months' duration in people aged 18 to 65. Study outcomes and limitations: It was with roughly 71% sensitivity and almost 75% specificity that the model predicted ophthalmopathy progression. Blood contained most expanded thyroid clonotypes exceeding 0.001 frequency.

With regard to this clonotype: Its antigen is undetermined.

The TCR comes from an adult man with Graves' hyperthyroidism. Sequences were obtained from peripheral blood or thyroid tissue (not recorded which). The genes are TRBV19 and TRBJ1-2; D gene unclear. CDR3 loop: CASSIKTVDGYTF. CDR3 bases: TGTGCCAGTAGTATTAAGACCGTTGATGGCTACACCTTC.